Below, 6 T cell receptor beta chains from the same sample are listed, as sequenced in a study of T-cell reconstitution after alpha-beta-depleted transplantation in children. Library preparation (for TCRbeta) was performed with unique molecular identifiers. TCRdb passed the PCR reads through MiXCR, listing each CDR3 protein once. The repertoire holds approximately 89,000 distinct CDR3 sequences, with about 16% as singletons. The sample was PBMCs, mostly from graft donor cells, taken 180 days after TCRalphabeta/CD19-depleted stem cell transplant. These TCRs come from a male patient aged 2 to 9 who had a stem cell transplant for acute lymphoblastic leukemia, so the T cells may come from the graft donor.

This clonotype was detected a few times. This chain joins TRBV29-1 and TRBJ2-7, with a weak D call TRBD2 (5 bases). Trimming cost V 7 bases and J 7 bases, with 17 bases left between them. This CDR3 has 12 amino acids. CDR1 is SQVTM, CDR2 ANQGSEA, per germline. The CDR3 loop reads CSGRFASGEQYF. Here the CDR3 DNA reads TGCAGCGGTCGATTCGCCTCGGGGGAGCAGTACTTC.

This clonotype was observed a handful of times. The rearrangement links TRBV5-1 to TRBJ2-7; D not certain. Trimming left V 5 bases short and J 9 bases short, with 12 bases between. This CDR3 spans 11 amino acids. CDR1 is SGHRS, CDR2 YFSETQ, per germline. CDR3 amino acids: CASRAQVLQYF. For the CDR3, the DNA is TGCGCCAGCAGGGCTCAGGTGTTGCAGTACTTC.

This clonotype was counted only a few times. The CDR3 here is CSARESPWGSGANVLTF. The CDR3 nucleotides read TGCAGTGCTAGAGAAAGTCCGTGGGGGTCTGGGGCCAACGTCCTGACTTTC. V is TRBV20-1 and J is TRBJ2-6; D may be TRBD1 or TRBD2 (5 bases each). Deletions cut 0 bases from V and 1 base from J, with 13 bases between. CDR1 and CDR2 (germline): DFQATT, SNEGSKA (reference sequence). CDR3 length: 17 amino acids.

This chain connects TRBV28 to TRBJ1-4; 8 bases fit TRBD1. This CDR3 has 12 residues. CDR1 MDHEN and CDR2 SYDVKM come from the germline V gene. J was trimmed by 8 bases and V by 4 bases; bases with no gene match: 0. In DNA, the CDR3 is TGTGCCAGCAGTTGGACAGGGGAAAAACTGTTTTTT. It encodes CASSWTGEKLFF.

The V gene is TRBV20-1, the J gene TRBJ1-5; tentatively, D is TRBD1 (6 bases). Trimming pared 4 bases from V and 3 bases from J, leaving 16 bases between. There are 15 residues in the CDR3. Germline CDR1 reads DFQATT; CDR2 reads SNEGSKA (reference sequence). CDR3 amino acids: CSAIPGGATNQPQHF. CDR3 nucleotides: TGCAGTGCTATCCCCGGGGGGGCGACCAATCAGCCCCAGCATTTT.

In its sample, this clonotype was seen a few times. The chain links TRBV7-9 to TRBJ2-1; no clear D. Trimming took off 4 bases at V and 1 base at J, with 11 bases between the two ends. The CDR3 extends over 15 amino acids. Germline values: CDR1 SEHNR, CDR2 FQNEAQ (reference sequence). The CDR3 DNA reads TGTGCCAGCAGCTCGGCCAGGCTGTCCTACAATGAGCAGTTCTTC. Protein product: CASSSARLSYNEQFF. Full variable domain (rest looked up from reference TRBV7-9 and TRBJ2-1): DTGVSQNPRHKITKRGQNVTFRCDPISEHNRLYWYRQTLGQGPEFLTYFQNEAQLEKSRLLSDRFSAERPKGSFSTLEIQRTEQGDSAMYLCASSSARLSYNEQFFGPGTRLTVL.